This T cell receptor (beta chain) was observed in a study of CD8 T cells in ankylosing spondylitis (dated by TCRdb to about 2017). The study in broad terms: T cell receptor beta repertoires were profiled in healthy donors and ankylosing spondylitis patients so that disease-linked TCR variants could be found. The full study cohort comprised 25 or so ankylosing spondylitis patients and 85 to 120 healthy donors. Peripheral blood was sampled, and synovial fluid was additionally collected from ankylosing spondylitis patients. What the research found in general, with its limitations: The disease-linked clones showed a CD8+ phenotype and occurred at relatively low frequencies in peripheral blood. Some motif variants were previously reported in synovial fluid and blood of reactive arthritis patients, suggesting common disease-initiation mechanisms. Blood from ankylosing spondylitis patients appeared to be characterized by a TCR beta motif made up of several highly homologous amino acid variants. Significant enrichment of the disease-linked clones was reported in matched synovial fluid samples from ankylosing spondylitis patients.

The V and J ends are trimmed by 2 bases and 4 bases, leaving 8 bases between them. CDR1 and CDR2 are drawn from the germline V gene: MNHEY, SVGAGI. The CDR3 covers 14 residues, taking in both the cysteine and the phenylalanine. The sequence is cut down to CDR3 DNA, 42 bases in frame from base 1. This clonotype was recorded many times. Which antigen it targets is not known. One base away there is no much larger clone; base qualities are not given. Sequencing was performed on an Illumina HiSeq 2500. Quantitative 5'-RACE with molecular barcodes was used to prepare TCR beta libraries. On the study's bioinformatics: A new computational method, built on a probabilistic model of VDJ rearrangement, was used to identify disease-linked TCR variants. TCRdb handled the public reads itself, with Q25 trimming in fastp and clone calling in MiXCR, and kept productive beta chains. Identical CDR3 protein sequences are pooled into one entry, listed with their most common genes and DNA. The V and J calls shown here were made by TCRdb, not taken from the authors' results. Here the sample has 150,000 to 200,000 distinct CDR3 sequences; 13% occur a single time. The leading ten clones occupy roughly 11% of the sample.

The source is a female donor with ankylosing spondylitis or in good health (not recorded which). Here the chain combines TRBV6-5 and TRBJ2-2, with no confidently assigned D gene. Sequencing used blood, either unsorted or a sorted T cell fraction (not recorded which). The CDR3 protein is CASSYRAGTGELFF. Read as DNA, the sequence is TGTGCCAGCAGTTACCGGGCAGGCACCGGGGAGCTGTTTTTT.